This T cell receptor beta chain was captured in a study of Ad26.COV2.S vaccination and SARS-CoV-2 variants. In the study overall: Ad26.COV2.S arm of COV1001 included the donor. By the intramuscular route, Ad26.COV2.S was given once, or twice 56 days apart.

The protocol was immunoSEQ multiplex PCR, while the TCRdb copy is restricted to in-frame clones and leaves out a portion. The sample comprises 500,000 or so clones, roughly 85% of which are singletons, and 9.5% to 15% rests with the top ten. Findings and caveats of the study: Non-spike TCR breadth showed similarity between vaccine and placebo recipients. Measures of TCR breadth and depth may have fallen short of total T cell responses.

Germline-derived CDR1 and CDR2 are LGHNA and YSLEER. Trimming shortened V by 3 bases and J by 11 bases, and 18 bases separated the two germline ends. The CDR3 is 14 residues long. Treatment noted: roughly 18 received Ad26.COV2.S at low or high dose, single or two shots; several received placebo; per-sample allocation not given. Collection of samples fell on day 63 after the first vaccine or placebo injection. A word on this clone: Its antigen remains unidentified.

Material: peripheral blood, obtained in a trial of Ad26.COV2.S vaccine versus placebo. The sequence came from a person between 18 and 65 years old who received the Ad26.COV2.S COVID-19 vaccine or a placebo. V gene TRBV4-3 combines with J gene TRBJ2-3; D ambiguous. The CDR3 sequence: CASSQGTEVQKQYF. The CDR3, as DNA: TGCGCCAGCAGCCAGGGAACAGAGGTTCAGAAGCAGTATTTT.